This T cell receptor (beta chain) was sequenced during a study of T cell responses to AZD1222 COVID-19 vaccine (dated by TCRdb to about 2021). For the wider study: A total of 230 to 250 trial participants underwent TCR sequencing, of whom roughly 210 had received two doses of AZD1222 and about 26 had received two doses of the MenACWY control vaccine. Trial participants were enrolled by age into subgroups of 18-55, 56-69 and 70-plus years, and about 150, 27 and 61 TCR-sequenced participants, respectively, were included in these subgroups. Results and caveats for the whole study, not just this receptor: Only a handful of AZD1222 recipients were SARS-CoV-2 seropositive at baseline, limiting conclusions about previously exposed vaccinees. Participants were mostly white British, with more females than males. The authors suggested clonal diversity may have been underestimated. Reportedly, almost half of the unique spike-specific TCRs recognized epitopes lying outside the regions that are mutated in the B.1.351 and B.1.1.7 variants. Because no day 14 peak-response samples were available, the repertoires could be characterized only after the peak T cell response. The 56-69-year group was small, and its depth increase did not reach significance, likely because of low power. Vaccine-associated CD4 TCRs spanned the whole spike protein, with dominant responses in regions 160-218 and 743-854. Spike-specific TCR breadth and depth rose significantly after two AZD1222 doses compared with day 0 and with MenACWY recipients.

As concerns this clone: Its antigen is not yet known. Per-nucleotide qualities are absent, and no much larger clonotype sits a single base away.

The time point tag for this specimen amounts to: baseline before first vaccination. Per the publication, the treatment or condition label means: meningococcal conjugate vaccine given as trial control. Vaccinee samples were obtained from the UK trials COV001 and COV002, which included a single-blind randomized controlled phase 2/3 trial of AZD1222 (ChAdOx1 nCoV-19) in healthy adults. For TCRbeta chain sequencing, PBMC samples were collected from trial participants at day 0 and at day 28 after the second dose. From cysteine to phenylalanine, the CDR3 is 14 amino acids long. Only CDR3 DNA is held: 42 bases, read in frame from base 1. Trimming leaves V shorter by 3 bases and J shorter by 1 base, with the junction holding 4 bases beyond the gene matches. CDR1 and CDR2 are read off the germline V gene (reference sequence) as DFQATT and SNEGSKA. The CDR3 regions of human TCRbeta chains were analyzed by immunosequencing. From the authors' description of their analysis: TCRs in the repertoires were compared against a reference library of SARS-CoV-2-specific TCRs that had been generated with the MIRA antigen-specificity platform. Breadth was defined as the fraction of unique TCRs that were SARS-CoV-2-associated. Depth was defined as the fraction of total T cells that were SARS-CoV-2-associated. Each spike-specific TCR was assigned to its reactive spike region and to a CD4 or CD8 class using the MIRA data. Log10-transformed breadth and depth values were compared by one-way ANOVA with Sidak's multiple comparisons tests. In TCRdb, the immuneACCESS table is reduced to in-frame sequences with V and J assigned. These tables do not hold every clone; where another copy was compared, an unresolved V gene accounts for under half, and the others remain unexplained. V and J calls and clone size are those listed in that table; D and trimming were worked out from the DNA. The table for this sample lists about 120,000 clones; roughly 87% of them were counted only once. The top ten hold about 4% of the sample.

The receptor's source is an adult in good health. The chain couples TRBV20-1 to TRBJ2-7; 9 nucleotides in the junction match TRBD2. The source material was peripheral blood, sampled on day 0 of MenACWY control vaccination. In nucleotides, the sequence is TGCAGTGCTAGTCTAGCGGGACCTTCCTACGAGCAGTACTTC. It translates to CSASLAGPSYEQYF.